Below, 10 T cell receptor beta chains from the same sample are listed, as sequenced in a study of technical replicates of blood from several donors. TCRdb's copy holds only in-frame clones and misses some; the assay was immunoSEQ multiplex PCR. The table has some 85,000 clones, about 96% seen once. The sequenced sample consisted of T cells isolated from PBMCs. These TCRs come from a human donor in good health.

The genes are TRBV28 and TRBJ2-2; D unresolved. V was cut by 5 bases and J by 4 bases, with 8 bases left in between. CDR1 is MDHEN and CDR2 is SYDVKM in the germline V gene. This CDR3 is 13 amino acids long. CDR3 nucleotide sequence: TGTGCCAGCAGTGGAGTGGGCACCGGGGAGCTGTTTTTT. It is translated as CASSGVGTGELFF.

This chain connects TRBV2 to TRBJ2-5; 9 nucleotides line up with TRBD1. CDR3 size: 13 residues. J was trimmed by 3 bases and V by 5 bases; bases with no gene match: 1. Per germline, CDR1 SNHLY and CDR2 FYNNEI. Written as DNA, the CDR3 is TGTGCCAGCAGTTGGACAGGGGAAGAGACCCAGTACTTC. Amino acids: CASSWTGEETQYF.

This rearrangement joins TRBV4-3 to TRBJ2-1, with 9 bases aligning to TRBD2. The CDR3 totals 16 residues. V lost 5 bases to trimming and J lost 2 bases; unmatched junction nucleotides: 7. Germline CDR1 and CDR2: LGHNA and YSLEER. In DNA form, the CDR3 reads TGCGCCAGCAGCAGAACCATAGCGGGAGCCTACAATGAGCAGTTCTTC. Amino acid sequence: CASSRTIAGAYNEQFF.

This chain uses TRBV7-9 with TRBJ2-1; D might be TRBD1 (6 bases). Germline-derived CDR1 and CDR2 are SEHNR and FQNEAQ (reference sequence). V was shortened by 11 bases and J by 5 bases, with 16 bases between the two germline ends. The CDR3 is 13 amino acids. CDR3 bases: TGTGCCCAGTCGGGACACCGTAACAATGAGCAGTTCTTC. This codes for CAQSGHRNNEQFF.

This clone came up once. V usage is TRBV2 and J usage is TRBJ2-6, with D hard to call. The CDR3 consists of 17 residues. CDR1 is SNHLY, CDR2 FYNNEI, per germline. V lost 3 bases and J lost 0, with 12 bases in between. CDR3 bases: TGTGCCAGCAGTGATATTTACGAGCTCTCTGGGGCCAACGTCCTGACTTTC. This sequence encodes CASSDIYELSGANVLTF.

V usage is TRBV7-2 and J usage is TRBJ1-2; D possibly corresponds to TRBD1 (5 bases). The length of the CDR3 is 14 residues. Deletions cut 2 bases from V and 5 bases from J, with 12 bases between. Germline values: CDR1 SGHTA, CDR2 FQGNSA. Here the CDR3 reads CASSLSGRAYGYTF. In DNA form, the CDR3 reads TGTGCCAGCAGCTTATCTGGCAGGGCTTATGGCTACACCTTC.

The rearrangement uses TRBV11-3 and TRBJ2-5; tentatively, D is TRBD1 (6 bases). V shed 4 bases and J shed 3 bases, with 12 bases lying between them. CDR3 size: 14 residues. The germline CDR1 and CDR2 sequences are SGHNT and YENEEA. The CDR3 DNA sequence: TGTGCCAGCAGCTACTGGGACAATGAAGAGACCCAGTACTTC. It translates to CASSYWDNEETQYF.

The chain has TRBV27 and TRBJ1-5; D possibly corresponds to TRBD1 (5 bases). The V gene lost 6 bases and the J gene lost 5 bases, with 20 bases spanning the gap. Germline CDR1 is MNHEY and CDR2 is SMNVEV (reference sequence). The CDR3 is made up of 16 amino acids. CDR3 DNA sequence: TGTGCCAGCAGGGTTGGGGGGACCCGGCGCGATCAGCCCCAGCATTTT. Translated, it gives CASRVGGTRRDQPQHF.

The chain employs TRBV7-2 and TRBJ2-1; D possibly corresponds to TRBD2 (5 bases). This CDR3 comprises 16 residues. V was clipped by 5 bases and J by 2 bases, with 16 bases between them. Germline V gene lookup returns CDR1 SGHTA and CDR2 FQGNSA. CDR3 residues: CASSPHGMNTYNEQFF. The CDR3 bases are TGTGCCAGCAGCCCCCACGGGATGAACACCTACAATGAGCAGTTCTTC.

V is TRBV4-2 and J is TRBJ2-5, with D possibly being TRBD2 (5 bases). The length of the CDR3 is 14 residues. Between the trimmed V and J ends, which lost 1 base and 5 bases, there was a span of 11 bases. Germline assignment: CDR1 LGHNA and CDR2 YNFKEQ. This CDR3 reads CASSQGGASETQYF. CDR3 nucleotide sequence: TGTGCCAGCAGCCAAGGGGGAGCTTCGGAGACCCAGTACTTC.